The rows below give T cell receptor beta chains drawn from one sample of a study of T cells in Graves' hyperthyroidism and ophthalmopathy. Via MiXCR, TCRdb re-called the multiplex PCR reads, giving one row per CDR3 protein. The sample has around 600,000 distinct CDR3 sequences, about 45% seen once. The sequenced sample consisted of peripheral blood or thyroid tissue (not recorded which). These receptors all come from an adult man with Graves' disease, either hyperthyroidism or ophthalmopathy (not recorded which). Both conserved end residues are part of each CDR3.

>TRBJ1-1|TRBV6-1
CASSYYNRGPTEAFF
>TRBJ2-5|TRBV29-1
CSVENLFGLQETQYF
>TRBJ2-7|TRBV10-1
CAISGAMGLAGGEQYF
>TRBJ1-3|TRBV15
CATRFTERTDGNTIYF
>TRBJ2-7|TRBV20-1
CSASPSGRDLRLLYEQYF
>TRBJ2-7|TRBV10-3
CAISAEPAYEQYF
>TRBJ2-7|TRBV5-1
CASSLDVEDEQYF
>TRBJ1-6|TRBV7-2
CASRGWSDNSPLHF
>TRBJ2-1|TRBV7-3
CASSTSGTYNEQFF
>TRBJ1-1|TRBV10-3
CAISESVDGSTEAFF
>TRBJ1-1|TRBV29-1
CSWQGQGGTEAFF
>TRBJ1-4|TRBV25-1
CASSEYRGVNEKLFF
>TRBJ1-2|TRBV12-3/TRBV12-4
CASRRTEDYGYTF
>TRBJ1-5|TRBV7-9
CASSQATGGVNQPQHF
>TRBJ1-2|TRBV24-1
CATHPGQKTGYTF
>TRBJ2-7|TRBV2
CASSERLSYEQYF
>TRBJ1-2|TRBV24-1
CATSESTGDGYTF
>TRBJ1-1|TRBV7-2
CASRHKGRFGSNTEAFF
>TRBJ1-3|TRBV29-1
CSVEGVSGNTIYF
>TRBJ2-2|TRBV10-1
CASSDLESTGELFF
>TRBJ1-6|TRBV7-2
CASSIDRGSNSPLHF
>TRBJ2-7|TRBV6-6
CASRRGTGDYEQYF
>TRBJ2-7|TRBV2
CVSSLAGRPSYEQYF
>TRBJ1-1|TRBV2
CASVTPQATEAFF
>TRBJ2-7|TRBV2
CASSQGRSEQYF
>TRBJ2-2|TRBV5-1
CASSLATINTGELFF
>TRBJ1-2|TRBV20-1
CSAKSGPMNGYTF
>TRBJ2-7|TRBV7-9
CASSLGLRAYEQYF